This T cell receptor (beta chain) was obtained from a study of cytomegalovirus exposure and HLA in healthy donors listed by TCRdb under 2017. Regarding the study in general: An earlier analysis of 587 of the donors reported approximately 260 Gb of sequence data and 117 million unique TCR beta sequences obtained from around 170 million T cells. Of the approximately 370 genotyped donors, 75% to 85% were placed in the genetic ancestry cluster associated with self-reported Caucasian donors. In an earlier analysis of roughly 600 of the donors, high-throughput TCR beta sequencing was used to judge whether each TCR beta V gene segment behaved as functional or pseudogenic. Besides the first cohort of hundreds of subjects, a separate validation cohort made up of 120 or so different subjects was used. The study aimed to test whether cataloging public T cell receptors could reveal signatures of past pathogen exposure. Roughly 5 DR-DQ haplotypes were handled as single units for association and clustering, since linkage in the cohort was strong. All discovery cohort repertoires had been generated using a single sequencing platform. Class I and class II HLA loci were covered by the typing at four-digit resolution. Donor age, sex, ethnicity and CMV serostatus were compiled together with the repertoire data. High-throughput TCR immunosequencing, statistical association of individual TCRs with disease status, and machine learning were combined to predict cytomegalovirus infection status. The study profiled the T cell repertoires of under 700 subjects by immunosequencing and related them to cytomegalovirus serostatus. About 300 gigabases of sequencing data and around 88 million unique TCR sequences made up an early release that covered approximately 700 HLA-typed donors. Among several hundred genotyped donors of the cohort, an average of around 250,000 unique TCR beta nucleotide sequences was sequenced per donor, of which approximately 18% were non-productive. A later analysis re-analyzed previously published TCR beta repertoires from 650 to 800 donors and added high-resolution HLA genotyping to study TCR occurrence patterns. A later genetic analysis took genome-wide SNP genotypes for about three fifths of the roughly 670 donors and used that subset as a discovery cohort. In the later analysis, no new phenotypic data were used to find candidate immune exposures; instead, reliance was placed on TCR beta sequences and their occurrence across donors. Typing coverage varied by locus: about 620-630 donors for A, B, C, DRB1 and DQB1; more than 500 for DQA1; around 570 for DPA1; under 490 for DPB1.

What the work shows at the level of the full study, not this receptor alone: A later genetic analysis associated a missense DCLRE1C variant with V-gene and J-gene trimming of TCR beta chains, and an independent cohort replicated the association. A later analysis found that most CMV-associated TCR beta chains appeared HLA-restricted, with HLA associations seemingly driven largely by CMV exposure. A further reported finding was that TCR beta sequences accurately predicted the HLA-A and HLA-B alleles for most subjects in the first cohort. Over 15 rarely observed V segments, including chromosome 9 orphons, were excluded from the earlier analysis of 550 to 700 of the donors because counts were too low. At a false discovery rate of 0.05, a later analysis linked about 17,000 TCR beta sequences to specific HLA alleles. In both the original and validation cohorts, the classifier was reported to diagnose cytomegalovirus status with high specificity and sensitivity. Linkage disequilibrium might explain the correlated functional status among segregating V segments, but an unknown experimental factor could not be ruled out. HLA typing was unavailable for some donors at each locus, so association tests used only the typed subset. A cluster of highly shared sequence variants was judged likely to represent a technical artifact of the sequencing pipeline. Compared with the roughly 670-donor mean, donors in an Asian-associated ancestry cluster had fewer N-insertions in productive TCRs, according to a later genetic analysis. Assigning TCR associations to individual alleles was difficult when HLA alleles, especially DR and DQ, strongly co-occurred. The study listed approximately 150 TCR beta chains as associated with cytomegalovirus. In vitro tests confirmed that a few of the cytomegalovirus-associated TCR beta chains recognize cytomegalovirus antigens. The 87-base-pair reads could not distinguish some IMGT-functional V segments, including TRBV6-2 and TRBV6-3, so those segments were excluded. This cohort had only TCR beta chains sequenced, and the lack of alpha or paired-chain data limited which features could be detected. It was suggested by the authors that the approach could potentially be generalized to other disease states and immunological phenotypes. In an earlier analysis of roughly 500 of the donors, most TCR beta V segments appeared in productive rearrangements about 87% or about 30% of the time, broadly matching IMGT annotations. The presence/absence analyses assumed that sequencing depth was roughly uniform across donors, and that assumption may not be true. In a later analysis, TCR association rates were found to vary across HLA loci, with the most associated TCRs seen for DRB1 alleles and the fewest for HLA-C alleles. In a later analysis, HLA-associated TCR beta chains were found to be more clonally expanded and to have lower generation probabilities than equally common non-associated chains. In a later analysis, several top co-occurrence clusters were reported to appear linked to parvovirus B19, influenza, CMV and Epstein-Barr virus. Across donors, most TCR sequences were observed very rarely, whereas some public TCRs were present in many individuals. The only immune exposure information available for the cohort was CMV serostatus.

V is pared back by 11 bases and J by 5 bases, with 15 bases lying between the germline termini. The CDR3 sequence holds 12 residues, the cysteine and phenylalanine included. Just CDR3 DNA is preserved here, 36 bases in frame from base 1. From a lookup of the germline V gene, CDR1 and CDR2 are MNHNS and SASEGT. With respect to this clone: The clone's antigen remains unknown. The record has no base qualities; no much larger clone is one base away.

The library was prepared using the immunoSEQ multiplex PCR assay. For the multiplex PCR, a mixture combining 60 forward primers for TCR Vbeta segments and 13 reverse primers for TCR Jbeta segments was used. A multiplex PCR assay on genomic DNA amplified the CDR3 region of rearranged TCR beta genes. Amplified TCR beta libraries were sequenced as 87-base-pair reads on the Illumina HiSeq System. On the authors' methods: Across the roughly 700 repertoires, a later analysis counted approximately 83 million unique TCR beta chains, roughly 11 million of which were shared by at least two donors. Raw reads were error-corrected and collapsed into unique sequences by a nearest-neighbor algorithm in which closely related sequences were merged to remove PCR and sequencing errors. CDR3 sequences were aligned to IMGT reference sequences to assign V, D and J gene segments. For a sequence to be retained, at least a six-nucleotide match to both a V gene segment and a J gene segment was required. A rearrangement was called productive if the CDR3 had no stop codons and remained in frame with V and J, and every other rearrangement was called non-productive. Following IMGT convention, CDR3 was defined as the stretch from the second conserved V-encoded cysteine to the conserved J-encoded phenylalanine. Sequences without an unambiguous match to a single V gene segment were excluded from the earlier analysis of about 630 of the donors. An earlier analysis of roughly 590 of the donors called V segments functional above 56.7% productive rearrangements and segregating when the between-donor standard deviation exceeded 5%. A statistical classification framework was developed to diagnose cytomegalovirus status using the catalog of TCR beta chain sequences. V and J gene assignment, in a later analysis, came from comparing TCR nucleotide sequences with IMGT/GENE-DB human TR gene sequences. A later analysis assigned CDR3 sequences and most-parsimonious VDJ recombination scenarios with the TCRdist pipeline. A later analysis defined each TCR beta chain by its CDR3 amino acid sequence plus V-gene family, and excluded reads lacking a unique V-gene family. As a way to deal with suspected cross-contamination and a sequencing artifact, a later analysis dropped hundreds of nucleotide sequences that were highly shared and had low generation probability. In a later analysis, a clonal expansion index for each public chain was calculated from normalized within-repertoire ranks of inferred template counts. In a later analysis, generation probabilities were computed using a VDJ recombination model fitted to out-of-frame rearrangements, and the results were checked against IGoR. A later analysis scored TCR-TCR, TCR-HLA and TCR-CMV co-occurrence with hypergeometric tests, applying a repertoire-size bias correction to TCR pairs. In a later analysis, false discovery rates were estimated by permuting HLA or CMV assignments 20 times. In a later analysis, co-occurring TCRs were grouped using DBSCAN, with TCRdist sequence similarity added in when clustering inside HLA-allele-positive subsets. For co-occurrence clustering, repertoires with fewer than 30,000 or more than 120,000 public chains were excluded, along with about five repertoires with anomalous nucleotide sharing. Sourced from immuneACCESS, this table was stored by TCRdb with only in-frame sequences that have V and J called. A share of the clones is absent; for the studies checked, an unresolved V gene accounts for under half, and the remainder has no known explanation. V, J and clone size are those of that table, while D and trimming were read from the DNA. The sample contains around 150,000 clones, about 75% of them found a single time. More than 1.2% of the sample comes from the top ten.

The cohort consisted of 600 to 700 healthy bone marrow donors. At the time of sampling, all cohort members were nominally healthy, though unrecorded immune exposures were likely present. The donor tested CMV seronegative and was one of the 352 seronegative cohort members. Each donor provided a peripheral blood sample, and peripheral blood mononuclear cells were used for TCR beta sequencing. The Qiagen DNeasy Blood Extraction Kit was used to extract genomic DNA from the blood cell samples. The sequence was collected from a man between 18 and 35 years old in good health and CMV-seronegative. The chain employs TRBV6-1 and TRBJ2-5, and the D gene may be TRBD2, 5 bases matching. The sample was PBMCs. The nucleotide sequence is TGTGCCGTCGGACCCGGGGTTGAGACCCAGTACTTC. It codes for CAVGPGVETQYF.